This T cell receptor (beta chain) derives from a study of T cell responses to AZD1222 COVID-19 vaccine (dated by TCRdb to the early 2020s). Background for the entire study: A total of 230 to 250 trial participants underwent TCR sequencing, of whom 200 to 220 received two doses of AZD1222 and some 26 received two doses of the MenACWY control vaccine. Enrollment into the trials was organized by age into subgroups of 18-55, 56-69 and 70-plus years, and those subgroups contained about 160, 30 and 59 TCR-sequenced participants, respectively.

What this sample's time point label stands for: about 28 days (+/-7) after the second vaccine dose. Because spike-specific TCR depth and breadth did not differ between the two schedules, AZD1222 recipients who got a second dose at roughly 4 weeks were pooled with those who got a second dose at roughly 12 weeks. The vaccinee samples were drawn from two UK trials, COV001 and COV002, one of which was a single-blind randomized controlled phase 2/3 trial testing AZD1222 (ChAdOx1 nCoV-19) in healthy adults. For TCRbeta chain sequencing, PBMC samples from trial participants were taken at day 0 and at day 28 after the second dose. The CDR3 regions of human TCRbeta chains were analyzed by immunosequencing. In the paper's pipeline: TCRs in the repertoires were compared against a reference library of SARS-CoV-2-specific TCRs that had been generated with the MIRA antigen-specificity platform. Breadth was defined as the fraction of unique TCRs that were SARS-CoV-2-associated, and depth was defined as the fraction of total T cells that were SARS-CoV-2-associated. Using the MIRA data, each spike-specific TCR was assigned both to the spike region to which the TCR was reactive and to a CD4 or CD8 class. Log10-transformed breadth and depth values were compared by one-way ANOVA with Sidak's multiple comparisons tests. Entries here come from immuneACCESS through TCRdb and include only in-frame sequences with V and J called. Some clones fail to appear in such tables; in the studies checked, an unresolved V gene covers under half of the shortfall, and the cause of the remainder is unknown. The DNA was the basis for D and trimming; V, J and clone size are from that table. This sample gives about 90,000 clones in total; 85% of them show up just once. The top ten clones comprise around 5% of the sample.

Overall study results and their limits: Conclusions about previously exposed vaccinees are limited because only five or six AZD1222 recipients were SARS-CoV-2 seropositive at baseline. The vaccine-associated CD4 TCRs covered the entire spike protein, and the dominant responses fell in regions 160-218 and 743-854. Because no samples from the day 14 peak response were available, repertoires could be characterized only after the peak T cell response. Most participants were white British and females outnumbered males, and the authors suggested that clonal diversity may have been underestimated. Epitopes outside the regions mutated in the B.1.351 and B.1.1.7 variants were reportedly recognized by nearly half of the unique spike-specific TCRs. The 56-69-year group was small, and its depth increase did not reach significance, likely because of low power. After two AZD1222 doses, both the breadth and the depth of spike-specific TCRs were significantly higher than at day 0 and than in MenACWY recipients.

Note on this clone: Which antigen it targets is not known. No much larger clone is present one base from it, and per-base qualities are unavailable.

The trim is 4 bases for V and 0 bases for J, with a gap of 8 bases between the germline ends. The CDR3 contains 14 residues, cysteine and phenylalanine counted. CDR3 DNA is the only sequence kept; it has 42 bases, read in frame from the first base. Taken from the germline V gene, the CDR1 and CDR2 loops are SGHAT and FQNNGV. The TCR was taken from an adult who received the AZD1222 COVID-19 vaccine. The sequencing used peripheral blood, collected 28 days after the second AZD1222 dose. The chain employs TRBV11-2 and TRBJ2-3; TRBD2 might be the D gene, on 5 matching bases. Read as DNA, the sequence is TGTGCCAGCAGCTCTCGGACTAGCACAGATACGCAGTATTTT. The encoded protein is CASSSRTSTDTQYF.